The TCR beta chain described here comes from a study of cytomegalovirus exposure and HLA in healthy donors. Study-wide results and caveats: The authors confirmed in vitro that a few CMV-associated chains were specific for CMV antigens.

The CDR3 runs to 13 residues. Germline assignment: CDR1 SNHLY and CDR2 FYNNEI. The V gene lost 6 bases and the J gene lost 4 bases, with 7 bases spanning the gap. Both 60 Vbeta primers and 13 Jbeta primers went into the PCR. Using immunoSEQ multiplex PCR, the repertoire was profiled, and TCRdb retains in-frame clones only, with some absent. The sample shows about 150,000 clones, about 73% of them seen only once. As to this clone: Its antigen remains unknown.

The sequenced sample was PBMCs. The receptor was derived from a middle-aged woman in good health and CMV-seronegative. V is TRBV2 and J is TRBJ2-6; D remains unclear. This CDR3 is CASRSEGANVLTF. CDR3 nucleotide sequence: TGTGCCAGCAGGAGCGAGGGGGCCAACGTCCTGACTTTC. Based on the CDR3 plus reference TRBV2 and TRBJ2-6, the full variable domain is EPEVTQTPSHQVTQMGQEVILRCVPISNHLYFYWYRQILGQKVEFLVSFYNNEISEKSEIFDDQFSVERPDGSNFTLKIRSTKLEDSAMYFCASRSEGANVLTFGAGSRLTVL.